The next 5 T cell receptor beta chains were all read from a single sample in a study of blood T cell repertoires in COVID-19. The assay was immunoSEQ multiplex PCR, and TCRdb's table has in-frame clones only and misses some. The sample has 110,000 to 150,000 clones; approximately 87% are singletons. The specimen was peripheral blood. These receptors originate from a woman aged 40 to 49 with acute or convalescent COVID-19.

Here the CDR3 reads CASSASSGGETQYF. The DNA of the CDR3 is TGTGCCAGCAGCGCTTCTAGCGGGGGGGAGACCCAGTACTTC. The chain recombines TRBV7-2 with TRBJ2-5; 11 bases are shared with TRBD2. Germline V gives CDR1 SGHTA, CDR2 FQGNSA. The CDR3 is 14 amino acids. V lost 5 bases and J lost 5; bases outside the gene matches: 4.

V and J are TRBV7-2 and TRBJ1-4; D is ambiguous. The V gene lost 5 bases and the J gene lost 6 bases, with 19 bases spanning the gap. The length of the CDR3 is 16 residues. Germline CDR1 SGHTA, CDR2 FQGNSA. The CDR3 DNA follows: TGTGCCAGCAGCCCCCGTGGGCAGGTCTCTTATGAAAAACTGTTTTTT. Protein: CASSPRGQVSYEKLFF. Full variable domain (rest looked up from reference TRBV7-2 and TRBJ1-4): GAGVSQSPSNKVTEKGKDVELRCDPISGHTALYWYRQSLGQGLEFLIYFQGNSAPDKSGLPSDRFSAERTGGSVSTLTIQRTQQEDSAVYLCASSPRGQVSYEKLFFGSGTQLSVL.

The genes are TRBV5-1 and TRBJ1-4; D gene uncertain. Germline assignment: CDR1 SGHRS and CDR2 YFSETQ. V lost 0 bases and J 4 bases, leaving 4 bases between the germline ends. This CDR3 has 13 residues. The CDR3 region has the DNA TGCGCCAGCAGCTTGGGAGTTAATGAAAAACTGTTTTTT. Residues: CASSLGVNEKLFF. The full variable domain, completed using reference TRBV5-1 and TRBJ1-4, is KAGVTQTPRYLIKTRGQQVTLSCSPISGHRSVSWYQQTPGQGLQFLFEYFSETQRNKGNFPGRFSGRQFSNSRSEMNVSTLELGDSALYLCASSLGVNEKLFFGSGTQLSVL.

The CDR3 sequence: CASSQERSQPQHF. Written as DNA, the CDR3 is TGTGCCAGCAGCCAAGAACGGAGTCAGCCCCAGCATTTT. The chain has TRBV3-1 (or the pseudogene TRBV3-2) and TRBJ1-5; D remains ambiguous. CDR1 is LGHDT, CDR2 YNNKEL, per germline (reference sequence). This CDR3 is built from 13 residues. V lost 0 bases and J 6 bases, leaving 6 bases between the germline ends.

V gene TRBV6-6 combines with J gene TRBJ1-4; D is undetermined. Germline lookup yields CDR1 MNHNY and CDR2 SVGAGI (reference sequence). Between the trimmed V and J ends, which lost 8 bases and 8 bases, there was a span of 12 bases. The CDR3 consists of 12 residues. CDR3 nucleotide sequence: TGTGCCAGCCGCGGGCGTGACGAAAAACTGTTTTTT. Amino acids: CASRGRDEKLFF.